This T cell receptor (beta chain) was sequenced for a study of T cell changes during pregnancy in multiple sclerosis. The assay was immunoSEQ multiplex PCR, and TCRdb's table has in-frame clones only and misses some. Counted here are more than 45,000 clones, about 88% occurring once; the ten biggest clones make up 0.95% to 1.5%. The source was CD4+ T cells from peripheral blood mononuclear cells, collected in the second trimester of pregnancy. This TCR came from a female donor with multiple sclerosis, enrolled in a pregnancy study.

The CDR3 DNA is TGCGCCAGCAGCGAGACAGTGAACACTGAAGCTTTCTTT. The encoded protein is CASSETVNTEAFF. The chain recombines TRBV5-1 with TRBJ1-1; D may be TRBD1 (5 bases). The CDR3 runs 13 residues. The V gene lost 4 bases and the J gene lost 0 bases, with 7 bases spanning the gap. Germline CDR1 SGHRS, CDR2 YFSETQ.